This T cell receptor beta chain was identified in a study of blood T cell repertoires in COVID-19. V gave up 1 base and J gave up 2 bases; unmatched junction bases: 0. This CDR3 comprises 14 residues. Germline values: CDR1 SGHRS, CDR2 YFSETQ. The protocol was immunoSEQ multiplex PCR, while the TCRdb copy is restricted to in-frame clones and leaves out a portion. Of some 68,000 clones listed, around 90% are singletons. The sample comprised peripheral blood. The clonotype originates from a man over 45 with COVID-19, enrolled during active disease. The chain uses TRBV5-1 and TRBJ2-7, with 10 positions matching TRBD2. The CDR3, as DNA: TGCGCCAGCAGCTTGCTAGCGGGAGCCTACGAGCAGTACTTC. Protein: CASSLLAGAYEQYF.